This is a list of T cell receptor beta chains from one sample in a study of beta chain features in type 1 diabetes. Libraries were prepared by immunoSEQ multiplex PCR; TCRdb keeps only in-frame clonotypes and omits some of them. The sample has fewer than 900,000 clones, 15% to 20% seen once. Sequencing was performed on naive CD4+ T cells from blood. These receptors came from a woman under 30 in good health. Each CDR3 is given with its conserved first and last residue. The D gene is left open where the match is weak. Clone sizes are given selectively: once, few, many, or a class where the clone is expanded.

V gene,clone size,J gene,D gene,CDR3 DNA,CDR3 protein
TRBV19,-,TRBJ2-1,-,TGTGCCAGTAGTATAGGGGGAGGGGGTTTGGGCAATGAGCAGTTCTTC,CASSIGGGGLGNEQFF
TRBV10-3,few,TRBJ2-7,-,TGTGCCATCAGTGATAGAGAGGAGAACGAGCAGTACTTC,CAISDREENEQYF
TRBV10-3,-,TRBJ1-5,-,TGTGCCTCAAAAGATGGACAGTCCAATCAGCCCCAGCATTTT,CASKDGQSNQPQHF
TRBV5-1,-,TRBJ2-3,-,TGCGCCAGCAGCTTTTCAGGCCCAGATACGCAGTATTTT,CASSFSGPDTQYF
TRBV23-1,-,TRBJ2-5,TRBD2,TGCGCCAGCAGTCAACCCGGGAGGGGTCGAGAGACCCAGTACTTC,CASSQPGRGRETQYF
TRBV13,-,TRBJ1-2,TRBD1,TGTGCCAGCAGCAAACGGACAGGGAGGGATGGCTACACCTTC,CASSKRTGRDGYTF
TRBV6-6,few,TRBJ2-5,-,TGTGCCAGCAGTTTTGGGAATAGGTTGGAGACCCAGTACTTC,CASSFGNRLETQYF
TRBV7-3,once,TRBJ2-1,TRBD2,TGTGCCAGCAGCTTTAGGCGGGAGCATGAGCAGTTCTTC,CASSFRREHEQFF
TRBV7-6,-,TRBJ2-7,TRBD1,TGTGCCAGCAGTCGGGACAGGGGTTTCGAGCAGTACTTC,CASSRDRGFEQYF
TRBV4-1,once,TRBJ2-7,TRBD2,TGCGCCAGCAGCCAAGCGGGAGGGCTACAATCCGGGCAGTACTTC,CASSQAGGLQSGQYF
TRBV18,-,TRBJ2-1,-,TGTGCCAGCTCAAATCGAGGTCAGAACTCAAATGAGCAGTTCTTC,CASSNRGQNSNEQFF
TRBV7-2,many,TRBJ1-4,-,TGTGCCAGCAAACGGGGGGCTAAGGAAAAACTGTTTTTT,CASKRGAKEKLFF
TRBV25-1,-,TRBJ2-1,TRBD1,TGTGCCAGCAGGGGACAGGGGCAATTCAATGAGCAGTTCTTC,CASRGQGQFNEQFF
TRBV5-1,-,TRBJ1-1,-,TGCGCCAGCAGCTTGGTTTACCAAAACACTGAAGCTTTCTTT,CASSLVYQNTEAFF
TRBV7-2,few,TRBJ1-5,-,TGTGCCAGCAGCTTAGAGGCGGGCCGCAATCAGCCCCAGCATTTT,CASSLEAGRNQPQHF
TRBV14,-,TRBJ2-3,-,TGTGCCAGCAGCCAACGTCTTGGGGCGGAACCAGGCACGGGTGCGAATACGCAGTATTTT,CASSQRLGAEPGTGANTQYF
TRBV7-2,-,TRBJ2-3,TRBD2,TGTGCCAGCAGCTTAGACCGCGGGACTAGCGGAACAGATACGCAGTATTTT,CASSLDRGTSGTDTQYF
TRBV9,-,TRBJ2-7,TRBD2,TGTGCCAGCAGCGAACAGTGCGGACTAGCGGGAGGTCTTAAACCTCTTGCTACGAGACATAAGCAGTACTTC,CASSEQCGLAGGLKPLATRHKQYF
TRBV7-8,-,TRBJ2-1,-,TGTGCCAGCAGCTTAGACCGGCGGGGAGACAATGAGCAGTTCTTC,CASSLDRRGDNEQFF
TRBV18,once,TRBJ2-5,TRBD1,TGTGCCAGCTCACGACAGGGCCGAGGAGAGACCCAGTACTTC,CASSRQGRGETQYF
TRBV28,few,TRBJ2-6,-,TGTGCCAGCAGTTCTAGCTCTGGGGCCAACGTCCTGACTTTC,CASSSSSGANVLTF
TRBV27,-,TRBJ2-1,TRBD2,TGTGCCAGCAGTCCCCAACTAGCGGGAGTTTACAATGAGCAGTTCTTC,CASSPQLAGVYNEQFF
TRBV7-2,few,TRBJ2-7,TRBD2,TGTGCCAGCAGCACTACGACTGGAGCGGGGTACGAGCAGTACTTC,CASSTTTGAGYEQYF
TRBV7-2,few,TRBJ2-5,-,TGTGCCAGCAGCTTAGAGCCTGGGGTGACCCAAGAGACCCAGTACTTC,CASSLEPGVTQETQYF
TRBV28,-,TRBJ2-7,-,TGTGCCAGCAGTTTATCGGCTAGGGTCGGGAGCCTAAAGATCAACTACGAGCAGTACTTC,CASSLSARVGSLKINYEQYF
TRBV4-1,-,TRBJ2-7,TRBD2,TGCGCCAGCTCCCCGATAGCGGGAGTTAGCTACGAGCAGTACTTC,CASSPIAGVSYEQYF
TRBV6-6,-,TRBJ2-3,-,TGTGCCAGCAGGGGGACCAGGGGAGGGACAGATACGCAGTATTTT,CASRGTRGGTDTQYF
TRBV5-4,-,TRBJ1-5,-,TGTGCCAGCAGCTTGGGTGGTTATAGCAATCAGCCCCAGCATTTT,CASSLGGYSNQPQHF
TRBV18,few,TRBJ2-1,-,TGTGCCAGCTCACCTCCGAAGGGAGGTGGGTCCTACAATGAGCAGTTCTTC,CASSPPKGGGSYNEQFF
TRBV19,-,TRBJ2-3,TRBD1,TGTGCCAGTAGCCGGGTGACAGGGCGCACAGATACGCAGTATTTT,CASSRVTGRTDTQYF
TRBV11-2,few,TRBJ2-3,TRBD2,TGTGCCAGCAGCCCGGGAGGAGCGGATACGCAGTATTTT,CASSPGGADTQYF
TRBV6-5,-,TRBJ2-1,-,TGTGCCAGCAGTGTCTACAGGGACAATGAGCAGTTCTTC,CASSVYRDNEQFF
TRBV15,-,TRBJ2-5,-,TGTGCCACCAGCCCGCGCGGGGCGGGAGAGACCCAGTACTTC,CATSPRGAGETQYF
TRBV10-3,few,TRBJ2-3,-,TGTGCCATCAGTGAGTCGAAGCGCGGCACAGATACGCAGTATTTT,CAISESKRGTDTQYF
TRBV5-1,-,TRBJ2-4,-,TGCGCCAGCAGCAAAAAACCGGACGGATCGATAGCCAAAAACATTCAGTACTTC,CASSKKPDGSIAKNIQYF
TRBV18,few,TRBJ1-5,-,TGTGCCAGCTCATCCCGAGCGGCCGGGGGGACAAATCAGCCCCAGCATTTT,CASSSRAAGGTNQPQHF
TRBV9,-,TRBJ2-5,-,TGTGCCAGCAGCGTTAGCCGGACATCCGGAAAAGAGACCCAGTACTTC,CASSVSRTSGKETQYF
TRBV5-1,-,TRBJ2-3,TRBD1,TGCGCCAGCAACCCGATCAGGTCGGGACAGGGGGCAGATACGCAGTATTTT,CASNPIRSGQGADTQYF
TRBV4-3,few,TRBJ2-7,-,TGCGCCAGCAGCCACGAAGAGGGGTACGAGCAGTACTTC,CASSHEEGYEQYF
TRBV10-3,few,TRBJ2-3,TRBD2,TGTGCCATCAGACCGGGACTAGCGGGAGCCCCTAATACGCAGTATTTT,CAIRPGLAGAPNTQYF
TRBV28,-,TRBJ1-5,-,TGTGCCAGCTCAGATAGCAATCAGCCCCAGCATTTT,CASSDSNQPQHF
TRBV19,many,TRBJ2-1,-,TGTGCCAGCCGAGACTACAATGAGCAGTTCTTC,CASRDYNEQFF
TRBV7-2,-,TRBJ1-2,-,TGTGCCGGCAGCTTACAGAACTATGGCTACACCTTC,CAGSLQNYGYTF
TRBV7-3,-,TRBJ2-2,-,TGTGCCAGCAGCATAACAGGGACCACCGGGGAGCTGTTTTTT,CASSITGTTGELFF